This T cell receptor (beta chain) is from a study of cytomegalovirus exposure and HLA in healthy donors. The length of the CDR3 is 14 residues. V was shortened by 3 bases and J by 6 bases, with 14 bases between the two germline ends. Germline V gene data show CDR1 as SGHDN and CDR2 as FVKESK. PCR amplification relied on 60 Vbeta primers (plus 13 Jbeta primers). Sequencing used immunoSEQ multiplex PCR; TCRdb keeps in-frame clones, though not all of them. The data hold some 110,000 clones, with over 9.5% observed a single time. In its sample, this clone was seen a few times. The genes are TRBV14 and TRBJ1-1, with D possibly being TRBD1 (6 bases). This receptor was taken from a man aged 35 to 55 in good health and CMV-seropositive. The material sequenced was PBMCs. The CDR3 DNA follows: TGTGCCAGCAGCCATACAGGGTTTTTCGCTGAAGCTTTCTTT. Translated, it gives CASSHTGFFAEAFF.